A selection of T cell receptor beta chains follows, all from one sample in a study of shared clonotypes between healthy human individuals. Some clones are missing from TCRdb's copy, which holds only in-frame ones; the method was immunoSEQ multiplex PCR. The sample lists over 2,000,000 clones, about 94% occurring once. The sample was naive CD8+ T cells from PBMCs. The source of these receptors is a man in his late teens or twenties in good health. Some clones in this sample may be carry-over from other donors' samples. CDR3s include the opening cysteine and the closing phenylalanine or tryptophan. The D gene is left open where the match is weak. The listing skips clone size in some rows; elsewhere it reads once, few, many or a size class.

CDR3nt	CDR3aa	d_gene	v_gene	j_gene	abundance
TGTGCCACCAGCAGAGTTGCCAGCTCCTACGAGCAGTACTTC	CATSRVASSYEQYF	-	TRBV15	TRBJ2-7	-
TGTGCCAGCAGCGCACGCCCGGACAGGGCGGATGAGCAGTTCTTC	CASSARPDRADEQFF	TRBD1	TRBV27	TRBJ2-1	-
TGTGCCAGCAGTTACTCGACTCCCACCTCTGGAAACACCATATATTTT	CASSYSTPTSGNTIYF	-	TRBV6-5	TRBJ1-3	-
TGCGCCAGCAGCCTCACTAGCCTAAGCTCCTACAATGAGCAGTTCTTC	CASSLTSLSSYNEQFF	-	TRBV5-1	TRBJ2-1	-
TGTGCCAGTAGTATATCTCTGGGAAAGTACACCGGGGAGCTGTTTTTT	CASSISLGKYTGELFF	-	TRBV19	TRBJ2-2	-
TGTGCCAGTAGTATTGGTAGCGGGAGGAGAAATGAGCAGTTCTTC	CASSIGSGRRNEQFF	TRBD2	TRBV19	TRBJ2-1	few
TGTGCTAGTGGTTTGGAGGGGGTGACTGAAGCTTTCTTT	CASGLEGVTEAFF	-	TRBV12-5	TRBJ1-1	-
TGTGCCAGCAGTGAAGCGTCAGGCAGGGCAGAGACCCAGTACTTC	CASSEASGRAETQYF	-	TRBV6-1	TRBJ2-5	few
TGTGCCAGCAGTGAACACAGGGGGGGGGCGTGGAAAGGTGAAAAACTGTTTTTT	CASSEHRGGAWKGEKLFF	TRBD1	TRBV6-1	TRBJ1-4	-
TGTGCCAGCAGTCTAGCGGGGGAGGTGTTCTTC	CASSLAGEVFF	TRBD2	TRBV27	TRBJ2-1	-
TGTGCCAGCAGCTTAACGGGGGAAGCGGGAGGCTTTCATACGCAGTATTTT	CASSLTGEAGGFHTQYF	TRBD2	TRBV7-3	TRBJ2-3	-
TGTGCCAGCGGAGAGGACTGGACAGCAGATACGCAGTATTTT	CASGEDWTADTQYF	-	TRBV6-1	TRBJ2-3	-
TGTGCCAGCAGGGGGGAGGGGGCTGAAGCTTTCTTT	CASRGEGAEAFF	-	TRBV2	TRBJ1-1	once
TGTGCCAGCAGCGTAGAGCGGGGAGGGAGCTCCTACAATGAGCAGTTCTTC	CASSVERGGSSYNEQFF	TRBD2	TRBV9	TRBJ2-1	-
TGTGCCAGCAGCCCGACAGGGGCTGAAGCTTTCTTT	CASSPTGAEAFF	TRBD1	TRBV7-9	TRBJ1-1	-
TGTGCCAGCAGTGAAACCGGGGACAGAATAACCGGGGAGCTGTTTTTT	CASSETGDRITGELFF	TRBD1	TRBV25-1	TRBJ2-2	-
TGTGCCAGCACCCACCGGGACGGCCCCTACGAGCAGTACTTC	CASTHRDGPYEQYF	-	TRBV7-9	TRBJ2-7	-
TGTGCCAGCAGCCTAGAGGGAAGTAATGAAAAACTGTTTTTT	CASSLEGSNEKLFF	-	TRBV6-5	TRBJ1-4	once
TGTGCCTGGAGTGACGGCAGGTCGAACACCGGGGAGCTGTTTTTT	CAWSDGRSNTGELFF	-	TRBV30	TRBJ2-2	-
TGTGCCAGCAGTTACTCCAACCCCTCCGCTGGAAACACCATATATTTT	CASSYSNPSAGNTIYF	-	TRBV6-6	TRBJ1-3	-
TGCGCCAGCAGCCCAAGGATCTCCTACGAGCAGTACTTC	CASSPRISYEQYF	-	TRBV5-1	TRBJ2-7	once
TGTGCCAGCACCGAAGGGGCTGTGGGGAAATGGGCTGAAGCTTTCTTT	CASTEGAVGKWAEAFF	-	TRBV2	TRBJ1-1	-
TGTGCTAGTGGCCTCACAGGGTCGGTTGAAGCTTTCTTT	CASGLTGSVEAFF	-	TRBV12-5	TRBJ1-1	-
TGCGCCAGCAGCCAAGAGGGAGGGGAGACCCAGTACTTC	CASSQEGGETQYF	TRBD2	TRBV4-1	TRBJ2-5	-
TGTGCCAGCAAGGGAGGACTAGGGATAGAGACCCAGTACTTC	CASKGGLGIETQYF	TRBD2	TRBV7-9	TRBJ2-5	-
TGTGCCAGCAGTGAATATATTCTGGGACAGGACTATGGCTACACCTTC	CASSEYILGQDYGYTF	TRBD1	TRBV25-1	TRBJ1-2	-
TGTGCCAGCAGCTGGACTAGCGGAGACTACGAGCAGTACTTC	CASSWTSGDYEQYF	TRBD2	TRBV6-5	TRBJ2-7	-
TGTGCCAGCTACCGGACTAGCGGCCCAGATACGCAGTATTTT	CASYRTSGPDTQYF	TRBD2	TRBV28	TRBJ2-3	-
TGTGCTAGTGGTTTGGGGCTCCGGGAGCTGTTTTTT	CASGLGLRELFF	-	TRBV12-5	TRBJ2-2	-
TGTGCCAGCAGGGCGGCGACAGGGGCACTATACAATGAGCAGTTCTTC	CASRAATGALYNEQFF	TRBD1	TRBV2	TRBJ2-1	-
TGTGCAAGTCGCTTAGCGCTAGCGTCGCCAGCCAAAAACATTCAGTACTTC	CASRLALASPAKNIQYF	-	TRBV12-2	TRBJ2-4	-
TGTGCCAGCAGCTTCCCGTACCAAGAGACCCAGTACTTC	CASSFPYQETQYF	-	TRBV11-2	TRBJ2-5	-